The entry below gives a single T cell receptor beta chain sequence along with its context. Its target is unknown. CDR3 length: 19 residues. The trim removed 3 bases at V and 2 bases at J, leaving 17 bases unmatched. Germline V gene data show CDR1 as SGHRS and CDR2 as YFSETQ. Only in-frame clones appear in the TCRdb table, and some are missing; sequencing was by immunoSEQ multiplex PCR. This sample has 1,000 to 1,500 clones, with about 20% found just once. The sample is drawn from a study of T cells in localized non-small cell lung cancer. Study observations and caveats: A median of approximately 50 of the top 100 tumor clones appeared in adjacent lung, which was paired and uninvolved.

The sequenced sample was normal lung tissue next to the tumor, obtained before any cancer treatment. The chain recombines TRBV5-1 with TRBJ1-2; the match to TRBD1 covers 9 bases. The clonotype originates from a man aged 40-75 years with stage I squamous cell lung carcinoma. CDR3 nucleotide sequence: TGCGCCAGCAGCTCGGCCCCCCCCGGGACAGGGTTGGGGAACTATGGCTACACCTTC. Translated: CASSSAPPGTGLGNYGYTF. The whole variable domain, remainder taken from reference TRBV5-1 and TRBJ1-2, is KAGVTQTPRYLIKTRGQQVTLSCSPISGHRSVSWYQQTPGQGLQFLFEYFSETQRNKGNFPGRFSGRQFSNSRSEMNVSTLELGDSALYLCASSSAPPGTGLGNYGYTFGSGTRLTVV.